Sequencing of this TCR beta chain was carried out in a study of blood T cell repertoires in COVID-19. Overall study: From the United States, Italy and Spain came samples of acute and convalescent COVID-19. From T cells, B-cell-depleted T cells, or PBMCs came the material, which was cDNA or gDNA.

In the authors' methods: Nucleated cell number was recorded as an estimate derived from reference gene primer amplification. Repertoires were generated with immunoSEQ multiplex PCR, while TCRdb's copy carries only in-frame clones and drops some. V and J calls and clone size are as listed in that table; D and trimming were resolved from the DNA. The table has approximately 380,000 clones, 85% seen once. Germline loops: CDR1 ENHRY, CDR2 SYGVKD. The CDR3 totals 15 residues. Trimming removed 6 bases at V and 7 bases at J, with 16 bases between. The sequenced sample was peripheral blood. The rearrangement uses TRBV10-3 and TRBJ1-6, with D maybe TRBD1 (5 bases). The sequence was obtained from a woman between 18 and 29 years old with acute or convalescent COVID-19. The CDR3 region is CAIRGEGGWNSPLHF. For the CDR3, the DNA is TGTGCCATCAGGGGGGAGGGAGGGTGGAATTCACCCCTCCACTTT.